These 25 T cell receptor beta chains came from one sample sequenced in a study of blood T cell repertoires in COVID-19. Sequencing used immunoSEQ multiplex PCR; TCRdb keeps in-frame clones, though not all of them. The sample records some 200,000 clones, 85% to 90% being singletons. Source material: PBMCs or T cells enriched from blood (not recorded which). The receptor set was obtained from a woman in her late teens or twenties in a cohort exposed to, infected with or recovered from COVID-19 (not recorded which).

The V call is TRBV24-1, the J call TRBJ2-2; 8 nucleotides agree with TRBD1. CDR1 KGHDR and CDR2 SFDVKD come from the germline V gene. The V segment lost 4 bases and the J segment 7 bases; nucleotides outside the gene matches: 16. The CDR3 extends over 18 amino acids. CDR3 residues: CATSDRRPGQGLDGELFF. CDR3 nucleotides: TGTGCCACCAGTGACCGCCGACCCGGACAGGGTTTAGACGGGGAGCTGTTTTTT.

CDR3 loop: CATSAATGEKSNQPQHF. The CDR3 DNA reads as TGTGCCACCAGTGCTGCTACAGGGGAAAAAAGCAATCAGCCCCAGCATTTT. J is TRBJ1-5 and V is TRBV24-1, with TRBD1 identical over 7 bases. The V gene's germline CDR1 is KGHDR and CDR2 SFDVKD. Trimming removed 5 bases from V and 1 base from J; junction bases left unmatched: 10. The CDR3 runs 17 residues.

The chain couples TRBV6-2 or TRBV6-3 to TRBJ1-1; D may be TRBD1 (5 bases). Looked up from germline, CDR1 is MNHEY and CDR2 is SVGEGT. The CDR3 has 15 amino acids. Trimming removed 4 bases at V and 0 bases at J, with 12 bases between. The CDR3: CASSSLGLMNTEAFF. CDR3 coding DNA: TGTGCCAGCAGTTCCTTGGGACTCATGAACACTGAAGCTTTCTTT.

This clone turned up a few times. The chain couples TRBV19 to TRBJ1-2, with 7 bases lining up with TRBD1. V dropped 5 bases and J dropped 1; count of bases not matched to a gene: 10. CDR3 length equals 16 residues. Germline lookup yields CDR1 LNHDA and CDR2 SQIVND (reference sequence). The CDR3 region is CASSSRTGVINYGYTF. CDR3 DNA sequence: TGTGCCAGTAGTTCCCGGACAGGAGTTATTAACTATGGCTACACCTTC.

The chain carries TRBV2 and TRBJ2-3; D perhaps matches TRBD2 (7 bases). CDR1 SNHLY and CDR2 FYNNEI come from the germline V gene. V dropped 8 bases and J dropped 8 bases, with 23 bases sitting between them. This CDR3 has 15 amino acids. CDR3 bases: TGTGCCAGCGCCCCTGAGGGGGTAGGGGGGGGTACGCAGTATTTT. This encodes CASAPEGVGGGTQYF.

The chain uses TRBV10-3 and TRBJ1-1; D remains ambiguous. This CDR3 contains 15 residues. The V end lost 3 bases, the J end lost 5 bases, and 16 bases lay between the germline ends. The germline CDR1 and CDR2 sequences are ENHRY and SYGVKD. CDR3 coding DNA: TGTGCCATCAGTGACATTGCACACCGAGGAACTGAAGCTTTCTTT. This sequence encodes CAISDIAHRGTEAFF.

This clone was detected a few times. This sample also contains other DNA sequences that code for the same CDR3. V and J are TRBV6-1 and TRBJ2-7; TRBD1 agrees at 8 bases. Germline V lookup: CDR1 MNHNS, CDR2 SASEGT. The CDR3 sequence is 14 residues long. With V trimmed by 3 bases and J by 4 bases, 5 bases remained unmatched. The CDR3 protein is CASSETGVSYEQYF. CDR3 DNA: TGTGCCAGCAGTGAGACAGGGGTTTCGTACGAGCAGTACTTC.

In this sample, this clone turned up a few times. The chain employs TRBV10-2 and TRBJ1-2; TRBD1 is a possible D gene (5 bases). In germline, CDR1 is WSHSY, CDR2 SAAADI. This CDR3 has 13 amino acids. V dropped 2 bases and J dropped 3 bases, with 7 bases sitting between them. This CDR3 is CASSERDYYGYTF. The CDR3 nucleotides are TGCGCCAGCAGTGAGAGGGACTACTATGGCTACACCTTC.

The chain carries TRBV7-3 and TRBJ1-6, with no clear D. Between the trimmed V and J ends, which lost 1 base and 10 bases, there was a span of 11 bases. This CDR3 comprises 14 residues. Per germline, CDR1 SGHTA and CDR2 FQGTGA. This chain's CDR3 is CASSLKGVGSPLHF. For the CDR3, the DNA is TGTGCCAGCAGCTTAAAAGGAGTTGGATCACCCCTCCACTTT. Based on the CDR3 plus reference TRBV7-3 and TRBJ1-6, the full variable domain is GAGVSQTPSNKVTEKGKYVELRCDPISGHTALYWYRQSLGQGPEFLIYFQGTGAADDSGLPNDRFFAVRPEGSVSTLKIQRTERGDSAVYLCASSLKGVGSPLHFGNGTRLTVT.

The CDR3 reads CASNPTGHRGTKREKLFF. The CDR3 region has the DNA TGTGCCAGCAACCCTACCGGTCACAGGGGTACTAAACGCGAAAAACTGTTTTTT. This sequence joins TRBV28 and TRBJ1-4; 7 nucleotides agree with TRBD1. Germline trimming cut 7 bases from V and 8 bases from J; bases unmatched to any gene: 22. The CDR3 contains 18 residues. Germline lookup yields CDR1 MDHEN and CDR2 SYDVKM.

V and J are TRBV11-3 and TRBJ1-2, with 8 bases fitting TRBD1. The CDR3 has 18 residues. Looked up from germline, CDR1 is SGHNT and CDR2 is YENEEA. The J segment lost 3 bases and the V segment lost 5 bases, leaving 17 bases of the junction unmatched. CDR3 in DNA: TGTGCCAGCAGCACCCGGACAGGGATTTCCCCTTTCGACTATGGCTACACCTTC. Its protein product is CASSTRTGISPFDYGYTF.

This chain connects TRBV6-5 to TRBJ1-4, with 9 bases lining up with TRBD1. The J segment lost 2 bases and the V segment lost 9 bases, leaving 7 bases of the junction unmatched. CDR1 is MNHEY, CDR2 SVGAGI, per germline. This CDR3 region has 15 residues. CDR3 sequence (DNA): TGTGCCAGTTACTTGACAGGGGGGACTAATGAAAAACTGTTTTTT. Amino acid sequence: CASYLTGGTNEKLFF.

This clone was seen only once. The V and J genes are TRBV18 and TRBJ2-1; TRBD2 aligns across 9 bases. Looked up from germline, CDR1 is KGHSH and CDR2 is LQKENI. J gave up 6 bases and V 6 bases, and 12 bases lay outside the gene matches. This CDR3 is built from 16 residues. The CDR3, as DNA: TGTGCCAGCTCCCGGCCCGGCGATAGCGGGGGCAATGAGCAGTTCTTC. Amino acids: CASSRPGDSGGNEQFF.

V gene TRBV24-1 combines with J gene TRBJ2-5; D unresolved. CDR3 length: 16 amino acids. Germline lookup yields CDR1 KGHDR and CDR2 SFDVKD. Trimming cost V 3 bases and J 4 bases, with 17 bases left between them. The CDR3 reads CATSDVTGSLRETQYF. Here the CDR3 DNA reads TGTGCCACCAGTGATGTGACCGGGTCGCTTAGAGAGACCCAGTACTTC.

This clone was observed a handful of times. The chain employs TRBV14 and TRBJ1-1; TRBD1 agrees at 7 bases. Unmatched junction bases numbered 12, after V lost 3 bases and J lost 5 bases. The CDR3 covers 16 residues. The germline V gene encodes CDR1 SGHDN and CDR2 FVKESK. CDR3 region: CASSQAQGVGVTEAFF. The CDR3 DNA reads TGTGCCAGCAGCCAGGCGCAGGGGGTCGGGGTGACTGAAGCTTTCTTT.

This rearrangement joins TRBV10-3 to TRBJ1-1; D is ambiguous. Trimming removed 5 bases at V and 0 bases at J, with 13 bases between. This CDR3 comprises 15 residues. Germline CDR1 is ENHRY and CDR2 is SYGVKD. CDR3 sequence reads: CAISRERAMNTEAFF. In DNA, the CDR3 is TGTGCCATCAGTCGAGAGCGAGCTATGAACACTGAAGCTTTCTTT.

The rearrangement uses TRBV7-6 and TRBJ2-7; tentatively, D is TRBD2 (7 bases). Trimming removed 5 bases at V and 3 bases at J, with 17 bases between. CDR3 length: 15 amino acids. Looked up from germline, CDR1 is SGHVS and CDR2 is FNYEAQ. In DNA form, the CDR3 reads TGTGCCAGCAGCGGGGGGGTGGGGGCTCGCTACGAGCAGTACTTC. This sequence encodes CASSGGVGARYEQYF.

CDR3 sequence reads: CASSKEAGDTGELFF. The CDR3 DNA sequence: TGTGCCAGCAGCAAAGAGGCGGGAGATACCGGGGAGCTGTTTTTT. The chain has TRBV21-1 and TRBJ2-2; no check of the table's D call, TRBD2, against the DNA was made. TRBV21-1 is deemed a pseudogene. This CDR3 has 15 amino acids.

The chain is built from TRBV5-1 and TRBJ1-1, with no clear D. The CDR3 is 14 amino acids. CDR1 and CDR2 (germline): SGHRS, YFSETQ. V dropped 0 bases and J dropped 1 base, with 7 bases sitting between them. CDR3 DNA: TGCGCCAGCAGCTTGGGACACGAGAACACTGAAGCTTTCTTT. Its translation: CASSLGHENTEAFF.

This clone was counted a single time. The V and J genes are TRBV6-2 or TRBV6-3 and TRBJ1-6, with D possibly being TRBD1 (6 bases). Trimming removed 0 bases at V and 7 bases at J, with 10 bases between. Germline V gives CDR1 MNHEY, CDR2 SVGEGT. CDR3 length: 15 residues. CDR3 region: CASSYSPDRNSPLHF. The CDR3 nucleotides read TGTGCCAGCAGTTACTCACCGGACAGAAATTCACCCCTCCACTTT.

The chain recombines TRBV30 with TRBJ2-3; 9 bases are a match to TRBD2. The CDR3 has 13 residues. Germline lookup yields CDR1 GTSNPN and CDR2 SVGIG (reference sequence). The trim removed 6 bases at V and 4 bases at J, leaving 5 bases unmatched. The CDR3 nucleotides read TGTGCCTGTAGCGGGAGTTCGGCAGATACGCAGTATTTT. It codes for CACSGSSADTQYF.

This chain links TRBV24-1 with TRBJ2-3; a weak D match, TRBD2 (5 bases). The CDR3 sequence is 15 residues long. Germline V gene data show CDR1 as KGHDR and CDR2 as SFDVKD. V was clipped by 5 bases and J by 0 bases, with 11 bases between them. The CDR3, as DNA: TGTGCCACCAGTGCGCTAGCCTCTAGCACAGATACGCAGTATTTT. Residues: CATSALASSTDTQYF.

V and J are TRBV4-1 and TRBJ1-2; tentatively, D is TRBD1 (5 bases). V lost 4 bases and J lost 5, with 17 bases in between. Germline values: CDR1 MGHRA, CDR2 YSYEKL. The CDR3 runs 15 residues. The CDR3: CASSPIGRAGYGYTF. In nucleotides, the CDR3 is TGCGCCAGCAGCCCGATCGGCAGGGCAGGATATGGCTACACCTTC.

The chain couples TRBV10-3 to TRBJ1-2; D is uncertain. CDR1 ENHRY and CDR2 SYGVKD come from the germline V gene. The CDR3 sequence is 14 residues long. Trimming took 0 bases from V and 7 from J, leaving 12 bases between them. CDR3 residues: CAISESESARGYTF. The CDR3 region has the DNA TGTGCCATCAGTGAGTCTGAGTCAGCGCGTGGCTACACCTTC.

This clone has more than one count but fewer than ten. This chain's CDR3 is CASSLGTNAYNEQFF. In DNA, the CDR3 is TGTGCCAGCAGCCTCGGGACTAATGCCTACAATGAGCAGTTCTTC. V gene TRBV11-2 combines with J gene TRBJ2-1, with 7 positions matching TRBD2. This CDR3 spans 15 amino acids. Germline CDR1 is SGHAT and CDR2 is FQNNGV. Unmatched junction bases numbered 6, after V lost 5 bases and J lost 2 bases.